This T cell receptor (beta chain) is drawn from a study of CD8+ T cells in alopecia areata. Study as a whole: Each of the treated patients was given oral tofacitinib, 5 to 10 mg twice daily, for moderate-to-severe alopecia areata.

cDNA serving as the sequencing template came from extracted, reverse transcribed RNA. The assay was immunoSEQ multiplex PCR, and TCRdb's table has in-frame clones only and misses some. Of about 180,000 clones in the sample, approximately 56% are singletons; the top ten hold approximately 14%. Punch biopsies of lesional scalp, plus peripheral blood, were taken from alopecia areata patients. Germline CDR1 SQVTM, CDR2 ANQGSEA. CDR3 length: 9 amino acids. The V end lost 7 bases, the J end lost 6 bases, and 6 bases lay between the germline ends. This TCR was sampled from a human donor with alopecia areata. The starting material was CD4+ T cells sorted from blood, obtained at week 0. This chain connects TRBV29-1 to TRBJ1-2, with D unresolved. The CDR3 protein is CSASDGYTF. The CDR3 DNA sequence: TGCAGCGCTTCAGATGGCTACACCTTC.